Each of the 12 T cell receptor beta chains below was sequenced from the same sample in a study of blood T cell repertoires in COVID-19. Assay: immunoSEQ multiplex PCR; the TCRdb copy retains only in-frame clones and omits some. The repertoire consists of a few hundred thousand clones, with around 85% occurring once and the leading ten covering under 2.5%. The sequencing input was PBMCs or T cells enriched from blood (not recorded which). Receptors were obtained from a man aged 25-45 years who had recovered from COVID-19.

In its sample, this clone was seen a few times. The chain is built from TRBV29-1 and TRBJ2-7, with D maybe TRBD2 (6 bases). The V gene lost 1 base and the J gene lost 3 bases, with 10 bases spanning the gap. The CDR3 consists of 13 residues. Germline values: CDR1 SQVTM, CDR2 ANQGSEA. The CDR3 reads CSVEAAGGYEQYF. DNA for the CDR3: TGCAGCGTTGAAGCCGCCGGGGGCTACGAGCAGTACTTC.

CDR3 loop: CASRDRQGYEQYF. CDR3 nucleotide sequence: TGTGCCAGCAGGGATCGACAGGGCTACGAGCAGTACTTC. The rearrangement joins TRBV6-6 to TRBJ2-7; 7 bases fit TRBD1. The J segment lost 3 bases and the V segment lost 6 bases, leaving 5 bases of the junction unmatched. CDR3 length: 13 residues. Looked up from germline, CDR1 is MNHNY and CDR2 is SVGAGI (reference sequence).

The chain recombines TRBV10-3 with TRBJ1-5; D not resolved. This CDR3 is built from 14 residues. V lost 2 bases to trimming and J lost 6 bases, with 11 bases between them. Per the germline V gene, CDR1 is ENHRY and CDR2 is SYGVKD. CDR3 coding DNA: TGTGCCATCAGTGAGATGGACTGGGCTCAGCCCCAGCATTTT. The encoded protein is CAISEMDWAQPQHF.

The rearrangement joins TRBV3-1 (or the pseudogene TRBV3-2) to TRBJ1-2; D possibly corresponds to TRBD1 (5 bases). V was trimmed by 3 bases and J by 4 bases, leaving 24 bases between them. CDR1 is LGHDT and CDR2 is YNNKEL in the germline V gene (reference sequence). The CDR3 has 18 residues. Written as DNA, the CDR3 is TGTGCCAGCAGCCACTCGAGGCGACAGACGGACACTTCCTATGGCTACACCTTC. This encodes CASSHSRRQTDTSYGYTF.

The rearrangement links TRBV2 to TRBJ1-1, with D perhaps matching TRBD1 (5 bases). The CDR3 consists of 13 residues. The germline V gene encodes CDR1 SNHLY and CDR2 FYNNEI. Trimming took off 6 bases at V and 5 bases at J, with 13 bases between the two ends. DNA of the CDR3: TGTGCCAGCAGGGCGGGGGTTGGGACTGAAGCTTTCTTT. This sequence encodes CASRAGVGTEAFF.

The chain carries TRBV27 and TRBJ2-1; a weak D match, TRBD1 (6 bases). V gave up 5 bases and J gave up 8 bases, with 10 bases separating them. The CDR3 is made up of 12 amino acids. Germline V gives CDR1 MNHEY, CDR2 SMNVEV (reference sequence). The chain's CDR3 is CASSNRVDEQFF. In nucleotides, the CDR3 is TGTGCCAGCAGTAACAGGGTGGATGAGCAGTTCTTC.

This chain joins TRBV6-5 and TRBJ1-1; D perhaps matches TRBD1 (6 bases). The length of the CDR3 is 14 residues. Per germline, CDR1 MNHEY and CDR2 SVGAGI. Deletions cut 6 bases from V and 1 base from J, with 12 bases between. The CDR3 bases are TGTGCCAGCAGGCGACGACAGGCGAACACTGAAGCTTTCTTT. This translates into CASRRRQANTEAFF.

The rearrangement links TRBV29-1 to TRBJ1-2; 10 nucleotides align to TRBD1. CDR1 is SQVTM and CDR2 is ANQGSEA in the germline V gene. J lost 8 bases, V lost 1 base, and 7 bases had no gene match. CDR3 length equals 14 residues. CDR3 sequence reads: CSVEVGTGVGGYTF. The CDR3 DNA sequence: TGCAGCGTTGAAGTGGGGACAGGGGTAGGCGGCTACACCTTC.

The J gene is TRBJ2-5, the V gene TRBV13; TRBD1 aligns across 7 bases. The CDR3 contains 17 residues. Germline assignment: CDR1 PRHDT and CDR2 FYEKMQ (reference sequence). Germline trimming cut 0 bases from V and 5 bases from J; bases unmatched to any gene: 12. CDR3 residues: CASSLGLRDRAMETQYF. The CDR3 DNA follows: TGTGCCAGCAGCTTAGGATTAAGAGACAGGGCGATGGAGACCCAGTACTTC.

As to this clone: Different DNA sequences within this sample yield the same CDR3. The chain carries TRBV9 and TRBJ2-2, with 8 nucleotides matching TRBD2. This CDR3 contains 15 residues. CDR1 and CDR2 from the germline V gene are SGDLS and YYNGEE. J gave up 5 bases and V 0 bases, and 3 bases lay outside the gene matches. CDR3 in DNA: TGTGCCAGCAGCGTAGCCGGGGGGGCAACCGGGGAGCTGTTTTTT. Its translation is CASSVAGGATGELFF. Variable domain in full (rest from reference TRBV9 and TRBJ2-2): DSGVTQTPKHLITATGQRVTLRCSPRSGDLSVYWYQQSLDQGLQFLIQYYNGEERAKGNILERFSAQQFPDLHSELNLSSLELGDSALYFCASSVAGGATGELFFGEGSRLTVL.

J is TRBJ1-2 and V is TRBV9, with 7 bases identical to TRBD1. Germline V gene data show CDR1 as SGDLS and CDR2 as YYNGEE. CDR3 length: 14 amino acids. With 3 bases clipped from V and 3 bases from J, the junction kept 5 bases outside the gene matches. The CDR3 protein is CASSARGLDYGYTF. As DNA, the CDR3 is TGTGCCAGCAGCGCGAGGGGGCTTGACTATGGCTACACCTTC.

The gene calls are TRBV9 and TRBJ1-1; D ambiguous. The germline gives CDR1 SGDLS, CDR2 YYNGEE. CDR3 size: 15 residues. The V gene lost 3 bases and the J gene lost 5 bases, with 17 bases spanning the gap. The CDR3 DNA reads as TGTGCCAGCAGCGACGGGAGGGATCGGGATACTGAAGCTTTCTTT. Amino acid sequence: CASSDGRDRDTEAFF.